The rows below give T cell receptor beta chains drawn from one sample of a study of CD8 T cells in ankylosing spondylitis. Using its own MiXCR run on the 5' RACE reads, TCRdb lists one record per CDR3 protein. The sample shows 700,000 to 1,000,000 distinct CDR3 sequences, roughly 12% of them seen only once. Sequenced sample: blood, either unsorted or a sorted T cell fraction (not recorded which). These receptors all stem from a male donor with ankylosing spondylitis. Both conserved end residues are part of each CDR3. Clone sizes are given selectively: once, few, many, or a class where the clone is expanded.

j_call v_call clone_size cdr3_aa
TRBJ1-1 TRBV24-1 NA CATAGHQNTEAFF
TRBJ2-2 TRBV6-5 many CASSWGRQVPGELFF
TRBJ2-7 TRBV6-2/TRBV6-3 few CASSSTLSYEQYF
TRBJ2-1 TRBV20-1 few CSAYSGTSGLGNEQFF
TRBJ2-7 TRBV7-2 few CASSIRDRESYEQYF
TRBJ2-7 TRBV5-1 many CASGTGQAYEQYF
TRBJ2-1 TRBV29-1 NA CSSRGDRGPRGYNEQFF
TRBJ1-5 TRBV18 few CASSEGAQPQHF
TRBJ2-3 TRBV7-8 few CASSTRTGGVADTQYF
TRBJ1-1 TRBV20-1 NA CSALPGTALNTEAFF
TRBJ1-2 TRBV4-1 few CASSQPGTGLNYGYTF
TRBJ2-2 TRBV6-2/TRBV6-3 NA CASRDRGNTGELFF
TRBJ2-1 TRBV24-1 NA CATMTSGAYNEQFF
TRBJ1-2 TRBV20-1 few CSAETGVYGYTF
TRBJ2-7 TRBV28 few CASSPYHEQYF
TRBJ2-1 TRBV4-3 NA CASSHRYRGYNEQFF
TRBJ2-1 TRBV4-3 many CASSQDRLYNEQFF
TRBJ2-7 TRBV6-5 few CASSYSPRGPSYEQYF
TRBJ2-7 TRBV9 few CASSVALTDEQYF
TRBJ2-7 TRBV28 many CASSRGQAYEQYF
TRBJ2-1 TRBV7-3 NA CASSLSGSLAYNEQFF
TRBJ2-7 TRBV4-3 NA CASSQDYSRGRYEQYF
TRBJ2-7 TRBV10-3 many CAISIQSDSYEQYF
TRBJ2-2 TRBV7-9 NA CASSLADGTYTGELFF
TRBJ2-7 TRBV7-2 few CASSARRGTYEQYF
TRBJ1-2 TRBV6-5 many CASSYARGLNYGYTF
TRBJ2-1 TRBV10-3 few CAISDELAPNEQFF
TRBJ2-1 TRBV29-1 NA CSVAGLAGGPNIYNEQFF
TRBJ2-3 TRBV6-2/TRBV6-3 few CASSYSIRWTDTQYF
TRBJ2-5 TRBV20-1 NA CSAAGTSLTQYF
TRBJ2-7 TRBV24-1 NA CATSAASGQYYEQYF
TRBJ1-1 TRBV20-1 NA CSAARSRGTEAFF
TRBJ2-3 TRBV7-2 few CASRIAGGEINTQYF
TRBJ2-2 TRBV20-1 few CSSSKGGTNTGELFF
TRBJ1-5 TRBV6-5 few CASSYSSPKYSNQPQHF
TRBJ1-1 TRBV29-1 many CSVNLRGSKTEAFF
TRBJ1-2 TRBV29-1 many CSVAPTFIQGYTF
TRBJ2-3 TRBV18 few CASSPPAADDTQYF
TRBJ2-1 TRBV12-3/TRBV12-4 many CASRGLAGGGNEQFF
TRBJ2-5 TRBV6-1 NA CATDSGRGETQYF
TRBJ2-2 TRBV5-2 once CAISFGLAGLNTGELFF
TRBJ1-5 TRBV6-6 few CASIESSGEPQHF
TRBJ2-1 TRBV11-2 few CASSLARAAYNEQFF
TRBJ1-1 TRBV29-1 NA CSVEWATNTEAFF
TRBJ2-7 TRBV2 NA CASSETGLAYEQYF
TRBJ2-1 TRBV12-3/TRBV12-4 few CASSPRNEQFF
TRBJ1-5 TRBV9 few CASSVDALGQPQHF
TRBJ1-1 TRBV20-1 many CSARTGTQRGAFF
TRBJ1-2 TRBV3-1 NA CASSPFYGDYGYTF
TRBJ2-6 TRBV7-8 NA CASSPEPRGANVLTF
TRBJ2-7 TRBV12-3/TRBV12-4 NA CASGKTSGYEQYF
TRBJ2-2 TRBV20-1 NA CSARDQLAGGTGELFF
TRBJ1-2 TRBV5-1 many CASSLDGPYGYTF